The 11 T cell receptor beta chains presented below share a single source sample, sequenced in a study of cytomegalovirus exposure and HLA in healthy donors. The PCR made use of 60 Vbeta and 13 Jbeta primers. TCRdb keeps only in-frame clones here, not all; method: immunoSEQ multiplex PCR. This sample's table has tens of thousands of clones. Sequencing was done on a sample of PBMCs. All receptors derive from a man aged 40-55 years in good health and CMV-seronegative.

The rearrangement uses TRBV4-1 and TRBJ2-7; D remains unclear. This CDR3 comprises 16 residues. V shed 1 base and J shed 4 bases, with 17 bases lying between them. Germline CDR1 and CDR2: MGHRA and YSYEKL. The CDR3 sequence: CASSQGILPTKYEQYF. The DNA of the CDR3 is TGCGCCAGCAGCCAAGGAATACTTCCGACAAAGTACGAGCAGTACTTC.

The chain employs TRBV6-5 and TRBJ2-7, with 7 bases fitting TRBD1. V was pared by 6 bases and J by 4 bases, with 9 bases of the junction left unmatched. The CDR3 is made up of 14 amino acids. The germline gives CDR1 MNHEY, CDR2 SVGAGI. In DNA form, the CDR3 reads TGTGCCAGCAGGATAGACAGGGACCAATACGAGCAGTACTTC. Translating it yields CASRIDRDQYEQYF.

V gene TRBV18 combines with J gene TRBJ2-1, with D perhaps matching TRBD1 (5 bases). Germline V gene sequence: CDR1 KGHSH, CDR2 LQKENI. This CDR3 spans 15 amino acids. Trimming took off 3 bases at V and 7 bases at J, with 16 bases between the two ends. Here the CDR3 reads CASSPPGQGWNEQFF. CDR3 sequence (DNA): TGTGCCAGCTCACCGCCGGGCCAGGGATGGAATGAGCAGTTCTTC.

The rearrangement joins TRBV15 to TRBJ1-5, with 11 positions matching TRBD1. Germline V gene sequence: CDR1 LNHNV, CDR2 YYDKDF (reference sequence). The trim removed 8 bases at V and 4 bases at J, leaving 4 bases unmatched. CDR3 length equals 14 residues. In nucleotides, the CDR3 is TGTGCCACCGGGGGGGACAGGGGGAATCAGCCCCAGCATTTT. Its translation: CATGGDRGNQPQHF. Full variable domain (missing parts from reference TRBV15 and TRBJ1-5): DAMVIQNPRYQVTQFGKPVTLSCSQTLNHNVMYWYQQKSSQAPKLLFHYYDKDFNNEADTPDNFQSRRPNTSFCFLDIRSPGLGDTAMYLCATGGDRGNQPQHFGDGTRLSIL.

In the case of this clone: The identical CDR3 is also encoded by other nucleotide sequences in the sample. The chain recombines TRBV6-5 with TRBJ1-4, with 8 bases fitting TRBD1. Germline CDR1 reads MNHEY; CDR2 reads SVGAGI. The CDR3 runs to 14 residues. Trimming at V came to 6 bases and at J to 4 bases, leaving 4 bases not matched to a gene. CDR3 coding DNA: TGTGCCAGCAGACAGACAGGGGATAATGAAAAACTGTTTTTT. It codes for CASRQTGDNEKLFF.

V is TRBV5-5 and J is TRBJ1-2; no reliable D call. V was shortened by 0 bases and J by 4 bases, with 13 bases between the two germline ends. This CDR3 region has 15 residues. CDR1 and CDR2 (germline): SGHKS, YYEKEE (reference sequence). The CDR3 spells CASSLALAAVYGYTF. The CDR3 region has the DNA TGTGCCAGCAGCTTGGCCCTAGCGGCAGTCTATGGCTACACCTTC.

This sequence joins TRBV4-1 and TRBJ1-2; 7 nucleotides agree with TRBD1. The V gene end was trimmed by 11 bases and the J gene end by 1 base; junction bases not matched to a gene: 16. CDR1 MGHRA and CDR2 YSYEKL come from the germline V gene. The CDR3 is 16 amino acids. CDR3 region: CAGTPIGTAINYGYTF. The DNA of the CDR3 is TGCGCCGGCACCCCAATCGGGACAGCGATTAACTATGGCTACACCTTC.

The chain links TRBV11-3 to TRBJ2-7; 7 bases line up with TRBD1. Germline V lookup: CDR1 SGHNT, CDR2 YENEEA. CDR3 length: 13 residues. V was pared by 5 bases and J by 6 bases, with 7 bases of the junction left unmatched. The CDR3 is CASSVGTATEQYF. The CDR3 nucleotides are TGTGCCAGCAGCGTAGGGACAGCTACCGAGCAGTACTTC.

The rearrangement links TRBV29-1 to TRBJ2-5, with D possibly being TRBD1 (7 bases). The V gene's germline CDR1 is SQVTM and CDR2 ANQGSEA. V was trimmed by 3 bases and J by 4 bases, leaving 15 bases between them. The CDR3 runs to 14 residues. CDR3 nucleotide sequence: TGCAGCGTTGACGGCAGGGGGGTAGCAGAGACCCAGTACTTC. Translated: CSVDGRGVAETQYF.

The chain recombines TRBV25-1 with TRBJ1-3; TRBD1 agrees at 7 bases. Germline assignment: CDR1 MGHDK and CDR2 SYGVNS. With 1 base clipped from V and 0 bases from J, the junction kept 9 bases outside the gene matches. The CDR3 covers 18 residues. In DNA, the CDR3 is TGTGCCAGCAGTGAATGGGGGGCAGGGGGGTTCTCTGGAAACACCATATATTTT. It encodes CASSEWGAGGFSGNTIYF. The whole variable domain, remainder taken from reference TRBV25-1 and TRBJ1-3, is EADIYQTPRYLVIGTGKKITLECSQTMGHDKMYWYQQDPGMELHLIHYSYGVNSTEKGDLSSESTVSRIRTEHFPLTLESARPSHTSQYLCASSEWGAGGFSGNTIYFGEGSWLTVV.

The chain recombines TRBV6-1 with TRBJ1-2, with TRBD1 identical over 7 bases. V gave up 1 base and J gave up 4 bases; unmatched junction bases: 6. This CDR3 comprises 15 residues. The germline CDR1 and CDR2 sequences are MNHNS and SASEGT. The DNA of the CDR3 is TGTGCCAGCAGTGAAGGTGAGGGGGCAGGCTATGGCTACACCTTC. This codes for CASSEGEGAGYGYTF.